This T cell receptor (beta chain) was recovered during a study of human T cells and chemical hapten exposure. Findings and limits, study-wide: Counts of TCRs expanded at PT1 correlated positively with patch test score. Relative to controls, expanded TCRs formed significantly more large CDR3 similarity clusters. TCRs exceeding 1 in 1000 frequency stayed unchanged with DPC sensitization.

TCRdb recomputed calls from the RACE reads with MiXCR, one row per CDR3 protein. The table has about 96,000 distinct CDR3 sequences, approximately 9.3% seen once. Time point indicated: patch test 2, 6 weeks after DPC sensitization. This sample's treatment: therapeutic diphenylcyclopropenone sensitization with weekly scalp DPC. The table lists this clonotype with a few counts. Antigen: not known. Germline CDR1 MDHEN, CDR2 SYDVKM. The CDR3 sequence is 11 residues long. Trimming stripped 3 bases from V and 8 bases from J, with 5 bases between. The chain carries TRBV28 and TRBJ2-1; D is unresolved. The clonotype was recovered from a woman in her forties with alopecia areata. Some clones in this sample may be carry-over from other donors' samples. Sequenced material: whole blood, taken in connection with sensitization to the hapten diphenylcyclopropenone (DPC). The CDR3 sequence is CASSFGYEQFF. The CDR3 nucleotides read TGTGCCAGCAGTTTTGGGTATGAGCAGTTCTTC.